This T cell receptor beta chain was observed in a study of CXCR3-negative and CXCR3-positive naive CD8 T cells. As for the study in general: A total of some 130 million TRB reads was generated, with about 1.5 +/- 0.3 million per library. Overall study results and limits: Most assays used freshly isolated PBMCs, as cryopreservation partially reduced CXCR3. When CXCR3-positive naive cells were set against CXCR3-negative naive cells, the former had more hydrophobic TRB CDR3s.

CDR3 length equals 14 residues. Germline assignment: CDR1 SQVTM and CDR2 ANQGSEA. UMI-tagged TRB cDNA libraries were built via 5' RACE. TCRdb reprocessed the 5' RACE reads, with one entry per CDR3 protein and no DNA. This specimen shows 4,500 to 5,000 distinct CDR3 sequences; the ten leading clones hold more than 2%. With 300,000 cells each, the CD8+ T cell subsets were individually sorted in triplicate. According to its frequency, this clonotype is medium-sized (0.01 to 0.1%). As yet, its antigen is unknown. The TCR originated in a human donor in good health. Some clones in this sample may be carry-over from other donors' samples. The source material was naive CXCR3+ CD8+ T cells from blood. As to subset: CD45RO-CCR7+CD27+CD95- naive CD8+ T cells expressing CXCR3 (TNR3+). The V and J genes are TRBV29-1 and TRBJ1-2; the TCRdb call, TRBD1, lacks DNA for checking. The CDR3 sequence: CSVEVAQGHYGYTF.